Listed here are 7 T cell receptor beta chains from one sample, sequenced in a study of human T cells and chemical hapten exposure. Described time point: patch test 1, 2 weeks after DPC sensitization. Treatment meaning: therapeutic diphenylcyclopropenone sensitization with weekly scalp DPC. TCRdb reprocessed the RACE reads via MiXCR and lists one record per CDR3 protein. The table shows roughly 180,000 distinct CDR3 sequences, with around 22% occurring only once. The specimen was whole blood, collected in connection with sensitization to the hapten diphenylcyclopropenone (DPC). The receptors stem from a woman aged 50 to 65 with alopecia areata. Some clones in this sample may be carry-over from other donors' samples.

The genes are TRBV27 and TRBJ1-4; 7 bases agree with TRBD1. This CDR3 has 17 amino acids. Germline CDR1 reads MNHEY; CDR2 reads SMNVEV (reference sequence). The V gene end was trimmed by 4 bases and the J gene end by 1 base; junction bases not matched to a gene: 9. The CDR3 sequence: CASSSLRDSITNEKLFF. The CDR3 coding sequence is TGTGCCAGCAGTTCCCTCCGGGACAGCATAACTAATGAAAAACTGTTTTTT.

This clonotype has more than one count but fewer than ten. CDR3 region: CASSQDYDRSYNEQFF. As DNA, the CDR3 is TGTGCCAGCAGCCAAGATTACGATCGTTCCTACAATGAGCAGTTCTTC. The J gene is TRBJ2-1, the V gene TRBV4-2; unclear D gene. Germline values: CDR1 LGHNA, CDR2 YNFKEQ. V was cut by 0 bases and J by 1 base, with 10 bases left in between. The CDR3 is 16 residues long.

In its sample, this clonotype was seen a few times. The chain recombines TRBV27 with TRBJ2-7; D ambiguous. This CDR3 is 14 amino acids long. Trimming took 7 bases from V and 2 from J, leaving 15 bases between them. The germline V gene encodes CDR1 MNHEY and CDR2 SMNVEV (reference sequence). The DNA of the CDR3 is TGTGCCAGCAAGAACCTTCGGTCCCCCTACGAGCAGTACTTC. Translating gives CASKNLRSPYEQYF.

This clonotype was observed a few times. The chain recombines TRBV6-2 or TRBV6-3 with TRBJ1-5; no clear D gene. Germline CDR1 reads MNHEY; CDR2 reads SVGEGT. Trimming left V 8 bases short and J 3 bases short, with 14 bases between. The CDR3 covers 14 residues. The CDR3 sequence is CASENRAYNQPQHF. In nucleotides, the CDR3 is TGTGCCAGCGAAAATCGGGCGTACAATCAGCCCCAGCATTTT.

The V call is TRBV7-9, the J call TRBJ1-6; no reliable D call. Trimming shortened V by 1 base and J by 5 bases, and 9 bases separated the two germline ends. Germline V lookup: CDR1 SEHNR, CDR2 FQNEAQ (reference sequence). The CDR3 is 15 amino acids. DNA of the CDR3: TGTGCCAGCAGCTTAGGGTGGTGGAATAATTCACCCCTCCACTTT. It yields the protein CASSLGWWNNSPLHF.

This clonotype was counted only a few times. V and J are TRBV19 and TRBJ2-2, with D unclear. Germline CDR1 and CDR2: LNHDA and SQIVND (reference sequence). This CDR3 has 15 amino acids. V lost 0 bases and J 6 bases, leaving 11 bases between the germline ends. The CDR3 protein is CASSIDLLGPGELFF. The CDR3 region has the DNA TGTGCCAGTAGTATAGATCTATTAGGGCCCGGGGAGCTGTTTTTT.

This clonotype was detected only a few times. The chain uses TRBV7-2 and TRBJ1-4, with D possibly TRBD1 on 6 matching bases. Trimming stripped 2 bases from V and 5 bases from J, with 12 bases between. The CDR3 length is 15 residues. The germline CDR1 and CDR2 sequences are SGHTA and FQGNSA. In DNA, the CDR3 is TGTGCCAGCAGCTTAAGGGGGGGGAGGAATGAAAAACTGTTTTTT. Its translation: CASSLRGGRNEKLFF.